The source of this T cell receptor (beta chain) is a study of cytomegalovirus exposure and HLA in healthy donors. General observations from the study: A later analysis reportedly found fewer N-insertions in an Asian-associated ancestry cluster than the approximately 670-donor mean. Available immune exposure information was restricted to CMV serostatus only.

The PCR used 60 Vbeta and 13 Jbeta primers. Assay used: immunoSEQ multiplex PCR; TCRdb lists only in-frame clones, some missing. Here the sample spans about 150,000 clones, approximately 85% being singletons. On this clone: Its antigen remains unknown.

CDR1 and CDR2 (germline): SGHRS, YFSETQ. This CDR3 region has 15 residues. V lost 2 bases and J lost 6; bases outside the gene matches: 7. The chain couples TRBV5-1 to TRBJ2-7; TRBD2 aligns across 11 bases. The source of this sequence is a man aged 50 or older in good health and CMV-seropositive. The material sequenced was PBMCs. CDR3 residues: CASSLTTSGRGEQYF. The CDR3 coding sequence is TGCGCCAGCAGCTTAACTACTAGCGGGAGAGGCGAGCAGTACTTC.